Below, 17 T cell receptor beta chains from the same sample are listed, as sequenced in a study of T cells in Graves' hyperthyroidism and ophthalmopathy. Authors of the study amplified TCR beta CDR3 regions from RNA transcripts. In the first-round RT-PCR of the TCR CDR3, the HTBI primer set was used. In TCRdb, the multiplex PCR reads were re-called with MiXCR into one record per CDR3 protein. Of under 600,000 distinct CDR3 sequences in the sample, approximately 15% were seen once. The sequenced sample was blood. The receptors derive from a woman between 35 and 50 years old with Graves' ophthalmopathy.

With regard to this clonotype: A clone one base away is much larger, so this may be a read error. Because it lacks the conserved phenylalanine or tryptophan at the end, this CDR3 is likely a read error. The rearrangement uses TRBV7-9 and TRBJ2-7; 10 nucleotides agree with TRBD2. There are 16 residues in the CDR3. Losses at the gene ends were 5 bases for V and 1 base for J; bases not matched to a gene: 8. The germline V gene encodes CDR1 SEHNR and CDR2 FQNEAQ (reference sequence). The CDR3 DNA reads TGTGCCAGCAGCCCCCCTAGCGGGAGTGGGTCCTACGAGCAGTACCTC. Protein sequence: CASSPPSGSGSYEQYL.

At least ten counts were recorded for this clonotype. The chain couples TRBV5-1 to TRBJ2-3, with TRBD2 identical over 12 bases. This CDR3 has 14 amino acids. Germline V gives CDR1 SGHRS, CDR2 YFSETQ. With 2 bases clipped from V and 5 bases from J, the junction kept 0 bases outside the gene matches. The CDR3 reads CASSLLAGGDTQYF. The DNA for the CDR3 is TGCGCCAGCAGCTTACTAGCGGGGGGAGATACGCAGTATTTT. The complete variable domain, with remaining parts taken from reference TRBV5-1 and TRBJ2-3, reads KAGVTQTPRYLIKTRGQQVTLSCSPISGHRSVSWYQQTPGQGLQFLFEYFSETQRNKGNFPGRFSGRQFSNSRSEMNVSTLELGDSALYLCASSLLAGGDTQYFGPGTRLTVL.

The J gene is TRBJ1-1, the V gene TRBV7-2; D possibly corresponds to TRBD1 (6 bases). This CDR3 has 18 amino acids. Per the germline V gene, CDR1 is SGHTA and CDR2 is FQGNSA. V was trimmed by 8 bases and J by 4 bases, leaving 29 bases between them. The CDR3 protein is CASSMGGWTGERGTEAFF. The CDR3 nucleotides read TGTGCCAGCTCAATGGGGGGCTGGACCGGGGAGCGGGGCACTGAAGCTTTCTTT.

A note on this clonotype: A much larger clone sits a single nucleotide away, making a read error possible. The gene calls are TRBV7-8 and TRBJ2-1; D is unresolved. Germline CDR1 is SGHVS and CDR2 is FQNEAQ. V lost 4 bases and J 3 bases, leaving 10 bases between the germline ends. The CDR3 extends over 14 amino acids. The DNA of the CDR3 is TGTGCCAGCAGCTCATACCAGAACTACAATGAGCAGTTCTTC. This sequence encodes CASSSYQNYNEQFF.

Ten or more counts support this clonotype. The V call is TRBV6-1, the J call TRBJ1-1; TRBD1 aligns across 8 bases. This CDR3 has 14 amino acids. V was pared by 5 bases and J by 3 bases, with 5 bases of the junction left unmatched. The V gene's germline CDR1 is MNHNS and CDR2 SASEGT. The CDR3: CASSMQGADTEAFF. CDR3 DNA: TGTGCCAGCAGTATGCAGGGGGCGGACACTGAAGCTTTCTTT.

The J gene is TRBJ2-4, the V gene TRBV4-2, with 8 bases identical to TRBD2. Germline CDR1 reads LGHNA; CDR2 reads YNFKEQ. The CDR3 has 16 amino acids. Unmatched junction bases numbered 6, after V lost 1 base and J lost 4 bases. This chain's CDR3 is CASSQAGTSGKNIQYF. CDR3 nucleotides: TGTGCCAGCAGCCAAGCGGGAACTAGCGGAAAAAACATTCAGTACTTC.

This clonotype was found many times. The rearrangement uses TRBV28 and TRBJ1-2; TRBD1 agrees at 11 bases. The CDR3 consists of 16 residues. J was trimmed by 1 base and V by 5 bases; bases with no gene match: 6. Germline CDR1 is MDHEN and CDR2 is SYDVKM. The CDR3 region is CASSRDRGDINYGYTF. The CDR3 DNA is TGTGCCAGCAGTCGGGACAGGGGGGACATTAACTATGGCTACACCTTC.

V is TRBV20-1 and J is TRBJ1-3; no firm D call. Germline V CDR1 and CDR2: DFQATT, SNEGSKA (reference sequence). V lost 2 bases, J lost 2 bases, and 7 bases lay in between. This CDR3 spans 13 amino acids. The DNA for the CDR3 is TGCAGTGCTAGATCCAGCCCTGGAAACACCATATATTTT. It encodes CSARSSPGNTIYF.

This clonotype has only a few counts. The chain combines TRBV28 with TRBJ2-1, with D uncertain. This CDR3 contains 17 residues. Per germline, CDR1 MDHEN and CDR2 SYDVKM. Trimming removed 5 bases at V and 5 bases at J, with 22 bases between. The CDR3 loop is CASSQSPTRYYDNEQFF. DNA of the CDR3: TGTGCCAGCAGTCAAAGCCCGACCAGGTATTACGACAATGAGCAGTTCTTC.

This rearrangement joins TRBV9 to TRBJ1-3, with D perhaps matching TRBD1 (6 bases). Germline CDR1 and CDR2: SGDLS and YYNGEE. The CDR3 is 16 amino acids. The V gene lost 3 bases and the J gene lost 2 bases, with 15 bases spanning the gap. The CDR3 protein is CASSGNQGHAGNTIYF. The CDR3 DNA follows: TGTGCCAGCAGCGGCAACCAGGGGCACGCTGGAAACACCATATATTTT.

This clonotype occurred many times. The genes are TRBV11-2 and TRBJ2-7; no reliable D call. CDR1 is SGHAT, CDR2 FQNNGV, per germline. This CDR3 has 14 amino acids. The V end lost 4 bases, the J end lost 0 bases, and 10 bases lay between the germline ends. CDR3: CASSYTTLSYEQYF. CDR3 DNA: TGTGCCAGCAGCTATACTACGCTCTCCTACGAGCAGTACTTC. The variable domain in full, completed from reference TRBV11-2 and TRBJ2-7, reads EAGVAQSPRYKIIEKRQSVAFWCNPISGHATLYWYQQILGQGPKLLIQFQNNGVVDDSQLPKDRFSAERLKGVDSTLKIQPAKLEDSAVYLCASSYTTLSYEQYFGPGTRLTVT.

Of note for this clonotype: At one boundary the junction diverges from the germline segment, which might be a read error. This chain joins TRBV6-1 and TRBJ2-1; TRBD2 matches at 9 bases. CDR3 size: 13 residues. Germline V gene data show CDR1 as MNHNS and CDR2 as SASEGT. CDR3 sequence (DNA): TGTGCCACCAGTGAAGAGACTAGCGGAGTGCAGTTCTTC. Amino acid sequence: CATSEETSGVQFF.

The chain carries TRBV24-1 and TRBJ2-4; no clear D gene. This CDR3 is 16 amino acids long. CDR1 is KGHDR, CDR2 SFDVKD, per germline. Trimming left V 3 bases short and J 0 bases short, with 11 bases between. Written as DNA, the CDR3 is TGTGCCACCAGTGATCTTGACACCTTAGCCAAAAACATTCAGTACTTC. Its translation: CATSDLDTLAKNIQYF.

This rearrangement joins TRBV10-3 to TRBJ2-3; 11 bases match TRBD2. The CDR3 is 19 residues long. Germline loops: CDR1 ENHRY, CDR2 SYGVKD. With 4 bases clipped from V and 4 bases from J, the junction kept 16 bases outside the gene matches. CDR3 bases: TGTGCCATCAGTGGACAACCCAAAGGGGGGACTAGCGGTGCAGATACGCAGTATTTT. Translation gives CAISGQPKGGTSGADTQYF.

This clonotype was seen repeatedly, ten times or more. V gene TRBV7-8 combines with J gene TRBJ1-6; D is possibly TRBD1 (6 bases). This CDR3 has 16 amino acids. Trimming pared 3 bases from V and 4 bases from J, leaving 13 bases between. Looked up from germline, CDR1 is SGHVS and CDR2 is FQNEAQ. CDR3 loop: CASSFTTGLYNSPLHF. The CDR3 nucleotides read TGTGCCAGCAGCTTTACGACAGGCCTGTATAATTCACCCCTCCACTTT.

This clonotype was detected only a few times. This chain links TRBV15 with TRBJ1-2; 10 bases agree with TRBD1. The junction had 11 bases not matched to a gene; V was cut back by 3 bases and J by 4 bases. The CDR3 consists of 17 residues. The germline CDR1 and CDR2 sequences are LNHNV and YYDKDF (reference sequence). CDR3 loop: CATSRGRSGQGIYGYTF. The CDR3 DNA is TGTGCCACCAGCAGGGGCCGCTCGGGACAGGGGATCTATGGCTACACCTTC.

To note about this clonotype: With a much larger clone just one base away, this may be a read error. The chain uses TRBV30 and TRBJ2-3, with no clear D. CDR1 GTSNPN and CDR2 SVGIG come from the germline V gene (reference sequence). The CDR3 covers 12 residues. Trimming took 4 bases from V and 8 from J, leaving 13 bases between them. The CDR3 reads CAWNIGAGTQYF. CDR3 bases: TGTGCCTGGAACATAGGCGCAGGTACGCAGTATTTT.